This T cell receptor beta chain is drawn from a study of cytomegalovirus exposure and HLA in healthy donors. For this clone: The sample has other DNA sequences that encode this CDR3 too.

Vbeta (60) and Jbeta (13) primers were used in the PCR. Generated by immunoSEQ multiplex PCR, the TCRdb table keeps only in-frame clones and is missing some. The profile covers about 190,000 clones, with around 73% appearing a single time and 2.1% taken by the ten largest. Germline lookup yields CDR1 LGHNA and CDR2 YNFKEQ. Trimming at V came to 0 bases and at J to 4 bases, leaving 3 bases not matched to a gene. The CDR3 has 15 residues. The TCR originated in a woman between 25 and 40 years old in good health and CMV-seropositive. Sequencing was performed on PBMCs. This chain uses TRBV4-2 with TRBJ2-1, with 7 bases fitting TRBD2. DNA of the CDR3: TGTGCCAGCAGCCAAGATCCTAGCGGATACAATGAGCAGTTCTTC. Translated: CASSQDPSGYNEQFF.